Presented here are 9 T cell receptor beta chains from one specimen sequenced in a study of regulatory T cells in long-lasting Graves disease. Through Arm-PCR of CDR3 regions and iRepertoire HTBI primers, TCR beta libraries were built. TCRdb passed the multiplex PCR reads through MiXCR, listing each CDR3 protein once. Among around 300,000 distinct CDR3 sequences listed, 22% were seen once. The sample's time point: persistent/refractory GD, antithyroid drugs over 5 years with positive TRAb. Scientists built the TCR library using RNA that was extracted from PBMCs. The sample in question was peripheral blood mononuclear cells (PBMCs), obtained when the disease was refractory, from a patient treated with antithyroid drugs. The receptor source for this set is a female donor with Graves disease.

This clonotype appeared a few times. The chain couples TRBV10-3 to TRBJ2-5; D may be TRBD2 (5 bases). The CDR3 is 16 residues long. V was pared by 3 bases and J by 3 bases, with 17 bases between. Germline V gives CDR1 ENHRY, CDR2 SYGVKD. The CDR3, as DNA: TGTGCCATCAGTGATCTAAAGGGCGTCGGGGAAGAGACCCAGTACTTC. Its translation is CAISDLKGVGEETQYF.

This clonotype was seen ten or more times. The chain employs TRBV2 and TRBJ1-2; possible D gene TRBD1, 5 bases. The germline V and J ends were trimmed by 6 bases and 9 bases, with 20 bases remaining between them. This CDR3 region has 14 residues. Germline lookup yields CDR1 SNHLY and CDR2 FYNNEI. For the CDR3, the DNA is TGTGCCAGCAGGTTTGAAGGGGCCTTGAGTAGCTACACCTTC. Amino acid sequence: CASRFEGALSSYTF.

The chain combines TRBV6-6 with TRBJ2-6; D may be TRBD1 (5 bases). The CDR3 consists of 19 residues. Trimming removed 0 bases at V and 0 bases at J, with 15 bases between. Germline loops: CDR1 MNHNY, CDR2 SVGAGI (reference sequence). CDR3 bases: TGTGCCAGCAGTTACTCGAGGTACAGGCTTAGCTCTGGGGCCAACGTCCTGACTTTC. The encoded protein is CASSYSRYRLSSGANVLTF.

Many counts were recorded for this clonotype. This chain uses TRBV13 with TRBJ1-4, with D possibly matching TRBD1 (6 bases). This CDR3 is built from 14 residues. Trimming removed 3 bases from V and 8 bases from J, with 13 bases in between. The germline CDR1 and CDR2 sequences are PRHDT and FYEKMQ (reference sequence). The CDR3 region is CASSLTGIEEKLFF. CDR3 sequence (DNA): TGTGCCAGCAGCTTGACAGGCATAGAAGAAAAACTGTTTTTT.

This clonotype was detected many times. The V gene is TRBV20-1, the J gene TRBJ2-2; no clear D gene. Germline loops: CDR1 DFQATT, CDR2 SNEGSKA (reference sequence). This CDR3 spans 14 amino acids. Trimming took 0 bases from V and 4 from J, leaving 9 bases between them. CDR3 amino acids: CSARDRSITGELFF. The CDR3 region has the DNA TGCAGTGCTAGAGATAGGTCGATCACCGGGGAGCTGTTTTTT.

This clonotype turned up a few times. The chain recombines TRBV6-2 or TRBV6-3 with TRBJ1-6; 7 bases are a match to TRBD1. Germline CDR1 reads MNHEY; CDR2 reads SVGEGT. V was clipped by 8 bases and J by 7 bases; unmatched bases: 5. This CDR3 contains 13 residues. The DNA of the CDR3 is TGTGCCAGCGCCAGGGGGTCCAATTCACCCCTCCACTTT. Translated: CASARGSNSPLHF.

This clonotype was seen more than once but under ten times. The J gene is TRBJ2-2, the V gene TRBV5-1; the match to TRBD2 covers 14 bases. The CDR3 runs to 17 residues. Germline values: CDR1 SGHRS, CDR2 YFSETQ. The V and J ends lost 4 bases and 4 bases, in that order; junction bases with no gene match: 6. CDR3 sequence: CASSAPTSGRATGELFF. The CDR3 coding sequence is TGCGCCAGCAGCGCTCCGACTAGCGGGAGGGCCACCGGGGAGCTGTTTTTT.

This clonotype was seen only a few times. This chain joins TRBV6-1 and TRBJ2-2; D is unresolved. V dropped 9 bases and J dropped 3 bases, with 20 bases sitting between them. CDR3 size: 16 residues. Germline V lookup: CDR1 MNHNS, CDR2 SASEGT. CDR3 sequence reads: CASSNTRTGDTGELFF. In DNA form, the CDR3 reads TGTGCCAGTTCGAACACGAGGACGGGCGACACCGGGGAGCTGTTTTTT.

This clonotype was seen a few times. The genes are TRBV27 and TRBJ2-2; D is undetermined. Per germline, CDR1 MNHEY and CDR2 SMNVEV (reference sequence). This CDR3 contains 14 residues. The ends were cut back, 7 bases at V and 4 bases at J, with 13 bases in the middle. The CDR3 region is CASTERQITGELFF. The CDR3 DNA reads TGTGCCAGCACCGAGAGGCAAATCACCGGGGAGCTGTTTTTT.